The present entry profiles one T cell receptor (beta chain) with its context. Its target is unknown. The data stem from a study of T cells in Graves' hyperthyroidism and ophthalmopathy. The source material, RNA transcripts, was used to amplify TCR beta CDR3 regions. The primer set for the first-round RT-PCR of the TCR CDR3 was HTBI. MiXCR, run by TCRdb on the multiplex PCR reads, gives a single entry per CDR3 protein. The sample contains under 400,000 distinct CDR3 sequences, roughly 13% of which appear only once. Study-wide findings and caveats: Ophthalmopathy onset followed model prediction by a median around six months.

This clonotype was sampled from a woman younger than 30 with Graves' hyperthyroidism. Specimen: blood.

The CDR3 region is CATRGPGTTKNYGYTF. The CDR3 DNA reads as TGTGCCACCAGGGGTCCCGGGACAACGAAGAACTATGGCTACACCTTC. The chain employs TRBV24-1 and TRBJ1-2; D is possibly TRBD1 (6 bases). The CDR3 spans 16 residues. Trimming left V 7 bases short and J 2 bases short, with 19 bases between. Per germline, CDR1 KGHDR and CDR2 SFDVKD.